One and the same sample provided the 11 T cell receptor beta chains below, sequenced in a study of blood T cell repertoires in COVID-19. Here immunoSEQ multiplex PCR was the method, and the copy in TCRdb shows in-frame clones only, minus some. The sample contains 350,000 to 450,000 clones, around 89% of which appear only once. Sequencing was performed on peripheral blood. These receptors all come from a woman in her forties with COVID-19, enrolled during active disease.

The chain carries TRBV7-2 and TRBJ1-6, with 10 bases matching TRBD1. Germline loops: CDR1 SGHTA, CDR2 FQGNSA. The V gene end was trimmed by 4 bases and the J gene end by 7 bases; junction bases not matched to a gene: 7. This CDR3 comprises 16 residues. CDR3 loop: CASSSDRGVQNSPLHF. In DNA, the CDR3 is TGTGCCAGCAGCTCGGACAGGGGGGTTCAGAATTCACCCCTCCACTTT.

The chain employs TRBV28 and TRBJ2-7; D is ambiguous. V was shortened by 1 base and J by 4 bases, with 14 bases between the two germline ends. The CDR3 covers 15 residues. From germline, CDR1 is MDHEN and CDR2 SYDVKM. The CDR3 sequence: CASSLSTALGYEQYF. CDR3 sequence (DNA): TGTGCCAGCAGTTTATCCACGGCCCTAGGATACGAGCAGTACTTC.

About this clone itself: One end of the junction fails to match germline, which may point to a read error. The V gene is TRBV12-5, the J gene TRBJ2-1, with 12 bases that match TRBD2. In germline, CDR1 is LGHNT, CDR2 FRNRAP. The CDR3 length is 17 residues. The CDR3 loop is CASGNGASGRAYDEQFF. Written as DNA, the CDR3 is TGTGCTAGTGGCAACGGGGCTAGCGGGAGGGCCTACGATGAGCAGTTCTTC.

V and J are TRBV24-1 and TRBJ1-1, with 7 bases lining up with TRBD1. V was pared by 6 bases and J by 0 bases, with 6 bases of the junction left unmatched. Germline V CDR1 and CDR2: KGHDR, SFDVKD. This CDR3 is 15 amino acids long. CDR3 nucleotide sequence: TGTGCCACCAGTTTCCTGGGACAGCTGAACACTGAAGCTTTCTTT. It yields the protein CATSFLGQLNTEAFF.

The chain links TRBV6-2 or TRBV6-3 to TRBJ2-7, with D perhaps matching TRBD2 (5 bases). There are 18 residues in the CDR3. V dropped 0 bases and J dropped 1 base, with 19 bases sitting between them. CDR1 is MNHEY, CDR2 SVGEGT, per germline. The CDR3 nucleotides read TGTGCCAGCAGTTACTCTTCCCGTGGTGGGAGAGTATCCTACGAGCAGTACTTC. Residues: CASSYSSRGGRVSYEQYF.

The chain has TRBV7-9 and TRBJ2-7, with D possibly TRBD1 on 5 matching bases. Trimming stripped 4 bases from V and 3 bases from J, with 10 bases between. Looked up from germline, CDR1 is SEHNR and CDR2 is FQNEAQ (reference sequence). This CDR3 is built from 13 residues. CDR3 coding DNA: TGTGCCAGCAGCTCGACAGAAATCTACGAGCAGTACTTC. Its protein product is CASSSTEIYEQYF. The full variable domain, completed using reference TRBV7-9 and TRBJ2-7, is DTGVSQNPRHKITKRGQNVTFRCDPISEHNRLYWYRQTLGQGPEFLTYFQNEAQLEKSRLLSDRFSAERPKGSFSTLEIQRTEQGDSAMYLCASSSTEIYEQYFGPGTRLTVT.

The rearrangement uses TRBV28 and TRBJ2-1, with 10 nucleotides matching TRBD1. CDR3 length: 16 residues. Germline CDR1 and CDR2: MDHEN and SYDVKM. After removal of 0 bases from V and 4 bases from J, the junction contained 3 bases not matched to a gene. The DNA for the CDR3 is TGTGCCAGCAGTTTATGGACAGGGGGCGCTTACAATGAGCAGTTCTTC. Its translation is CASSLWTGGAYNEQFF.

The chain carries TRBV27 and TRBJ2-4; TRBD2 agrees at 10 bases. The CDR3 has 17 amino acids. CDR1 is MNHEY, CDR2 SMNVEV, per germline (reference sequence). With V trimmed by 5 bases and J by 2 bases, 9 bases remained unmatched. Written as DNA, the CDR3 is TGTGCCAGCAGTCGCATTCCAGCGGGAGGGTCCAAAAACATTCAGTACTTC. Amino acids: CASSRIPAGGSKNIQYF.

The rearrangement uses TRBV7-9 and TRBJ1-2; 11 bases align to TRBD1. Germline V gene sequence: CDR1 SEHNR, CDR2 FQNEAQ (reference sequence). The trim removed 5 bases at V and 4 bases at J, leaving 15 bases unmatched. This CDR3 contains 18 residues. The chain's CDR3 is CASSPPMRTGGAGYGYTF. The CDR3 region has the DNA TGTGCCAGCAGCCCCCCCATGAGGACAGGGGGCGCGGGCTATGGCTACACCTTC.

The chain couples TRBV6-5 to TRBJ1-2; 8 bases are a match to TRBD1. The CDR3 length is 13 residues. CDR1 MNHEY and CDR2 SVGAGI come from the germline V gene. V lost 7 bases to trimming and J lost 6 bases; unmatched junction nucleotides: 7. CDR3 in DNA: TGTGCCAGCAAGCCGACAGGGGCCCATGGCTACACCTTC. This translates into CASKPTGAHGYTF.

The chain employs TRBV5-4 and TRBJ2-7; 9 nucleotides agree with TRBD1. The CDR3 loop spans 15 amino acids. Germline V gene sequence: CDR1 SGHNT, CDR2 YYREEE (reference sequence). V lost 0 bases, J lost 4 bases, and 5 bases stayed unmatched. The CDR3: CASSLAGTGKYEQYF. The CDR3 coding sequence is TGTGCCAGCAGCTTGGCCGGGACAGGGAAATACGAGCAGTACTTC.